Detailed here is one T cell receptor (beta chain). Its target is unknown. Carried by the TCR beta cDNA libraries were unique molecular identifiers. cDNA molecules numbering some 500,000 came from roughly 1 to 10 million T cells. TCRdb used MiXCR to reprocess the PCR reads, holding one entry per CDR3 protein. The sample records approximately 660,000 distinct CDR3 sequences, approximately 59% being singletons. This entry belongs to a study of post-analysis software for immune sequencing data. Study-level points and caveats: Multiple sclerosis patients had significantly lower normalized Chao1 diversity than controls.

Sequencing was carried out using blood. The receptor was isolated from a girl aged 2 to 9 with multiple sclerosis.

CDR3 sequence reads: CASRPYTERSEQYF. The CDR3 DNA is TGTGCCAGCAGACCTTACACTGAGCGTTCGGAGCAGTACTTC. The J gene is TRBJ2-7, the V gene TRBV7-9; D is uncertain. CDR3 size: 14 residues. CDR1 is SEHNR, CDR2 FQNEAQ, per germline (reference sequence). V lost 6 bases, J lost 7 bases, and 19 bases lay in between. Combining the CDR3 with reference TRBV7-9 and TRBJ2-7 gives the whole variable domain DTGVSQNPRHKITKRGQNVTFRCDPISEHNRLYWYRQTLGQGPEFLTYFQNEAQLEKSRLLSDRFSAERPKGSFSTLEIQRTEQGDSAMYLCASRPYTERSEQYFGPGTRLTVT.